These 5 T cell receptor beta chains were all obtained from the same sample, sequenced in a study of T cell responses to AZD1222 COVID-19 vaccine. Sequenced by immunoSEQ multiplex PCR; TCRdb stores in-frame clones only, minus some. In the table there are 100,000 to 150,000 clones, 75% to 90% of which are singletons. Sequenced material: peripheral blood, taken on day 0 of AZD1222 vaccination. Receptors were obtained from an adult in good health.

V and J are TRBV9 and TRBJ2-5; unclear D gene. The CDR3 is 13 amino acids. Germline V gene data show CDR1 as SGDLS and CDR2 as YYNGEE. V gave up 4 bases and J gave up 5 bases, with 12 bases separating them. The CDR3 DNA reads TGTGCCAGCAGCCCCCTCCCCGGGGAGACCCAGTACTTC. Translation: CASSPLPGETQYF. The entire variable domain, with the rest obtained from reference TRBV9 and TRBJ2-5, is as follows: DSGVTQTPKHLITATGQRVTLRCSPRSGDLSVYWYQQSLDQGLQFLIQYYNGEERAKGNILERFSAQQFPDLHSELNLSSLELGDSALYFCASSPLPGETQYFGPGTRLLVL.

This chain links TRBV13 with TRBJ1-2; TRBD1 might be the D (6 bases). The germline V gene has CDR1 PRHDT and CDR2 FYEKMQ (reference sequence). V shed 5 bases and J shed 0 bases, with 19 bases lying between them. This CDR3 is 17 amino acids long. The chain's CDR3 is CASSLGGGPPANYGYTF. The CDR3 DNA sequence: TGTGCCAGCAGCCTGGGGGGGGGCCCACCTGCTAACTATGGCTACACCTTC.

This clone was detected once. The chain combines TRBV20-1 with TRBJ1-3, with a weak D call TRBD1 (6 bases). CDR3 length: 15 amino acids. Germline V gives CDR1 DFQATT, CDR2 SNEGSKA (reference sequence). The V and J ends lost 3 bases and 2 bases respectively, with 14 bases between them. CDR3 sequence reads: CSASSGGAAGNTIYF. The DNA for the CDR3 is TGCAGTGCTAGTTCCGGGGGGGCCGCTGGAAACACCATATATTTT.

This chain connects TRBV7-2 to TRBJ2-1, with D unclear. Per the germline V gene, CDR1 is SGHTA and CDR2 is FQGNSA. Deletions cut 1 base from V and 7 bases from J, with 8 bases between. The CDR3 has 13 amino acids. The CDR3 nucleotides are TGTGCCAGCAGCTTAGTTGCGGTAAATGAGCAGTTCTTC. It translates to CASSLVAVNEQFF.

The chain couples TRBV18 to TRBJ1-4; 8 bases match TRBD1. The CDR3 length is 15 residues. After removal of 4 bases from V and 3 bases from J, the junction contained 4 bases not matched to a gene. Germline CDR1 and CDR2: KGHSH and LQKENI. CDR3: CASSLQGAPNEKLFF. CDR3 nucleotides: TGTGCCAGCTCACTGCAGGGGGCCCCTAATGAAAAACTGTTTTTT.